The present TCR beta chain was sequenced within a study of blood T cell repertoires in COVID-19 (TCRdb year 2020). Turning to the overall study: Samples covering the acute and convalescent phases of COVID-19 were provided by collaborators in the United States, Italy and Spain. The prospective study material was composed of cDNA or gDNA derived from T cells, B-cell-depleted T cells, or PBMCs. Deeply sampled blood TCRbeta repertoires from subjects exposed to, actively infected with, or recovered from COVID-19 were included in the dataset. The repertoires were released in a freely available public database meant as a resource for research on the immune response to SARS-CoV-2. Samples were obtained from the ongoing ImmuneRACE study (first 160 participants) and from about 1,300 subjects provided by 6 global collaborators. Nearly every sample came with metadata listing a de-identified subject ID, COVID-19 status, age in years and sex. Where HLA class I and class II types were available, the types were taken from metadata supplied by the sample provider, not from assay-based typing.

CDR1 and CDR2 were assigned from the germline V gene as SGHAT and FQNNGV. Trimming removed 1 base from V and 8 bases from J; the gene matches leave 9 bases unexplained. The CDR3 starts with the cysteine, ends with the phenylalanine, and has 16 residues. Only CDR3 DNA remains: 48 bases, in frame from the first base. TCRbeta CDR3 regions were amplified from genomic DNA using the immunoSEQ Assay, a bias-controlled multiplex PCR. Processing in the source paper ran as follows. Within the assay, amplification of reference gene primers was used to estimate how many nucleated cells each sample contained. Sequence reads were collapsed and filtered to measure the absolute abundance of every unique TCRbeta CDR3 rearrangement. For each sample, productive Simpson clonality was calculated by taking the square root of Simpson's diversity index across productive rearrangements. TCRdb stores this immuneACCESS table with in-frame sequences only. Part of the clones is absent; in the studies checked, under half of the shortfall reflects unresolved V genes, and no reason is known for the rest. That table furnishes V, J and clone size, whereas the DNA furnished D and trimming. The sample table shows approximately 71,000 clones, and over 65% are seen once. The ten largest clones take up about 24% of the sample.

Overall study results and their limits: The quantity of clinical and demographic metadata differed by source and by participant and was supplied without curation.

Turning to this clone: The antigen it recognizes is unknown. Base qualities are not provided; no much larger clone lies one nucleotide away.

The collaborating institutions used their own protocols to collect whole blood in K2EDTA tubes. For TCRbeta analysis, collaborator samples were shipped as frozen whole blood, as isolated PBMCs, or as DNA extracted from either sample type. The receptor was derived from a human donor in a cohort sampled during active COVID-19. In this chain, TRBV11-2 is recombined with TRBJ2-4, and 9 junctional nucleotides match TRBD2. The specimen was peripheral blood. CDR3 reads: CASSLGERGVPHIQYF. Read as DNA, the sequence is TGTGCCAGCAGCTTAGGGGAGCGGGGGGTCCCCCACATTCAGTACTTC.